This entry describes one T cell receptor beta chain. The antigen is unknown. This record belongs to a study of cytomegalovirus exposure and HLA in healthy donors. Overall study results and limits: Generally TCR sequences proved uncommon, though certain public TCRs appeared in numerous donors.

The CDR3 has 15 amino acids. The V end lost 3 bases, the J end lost 1 base, and 11 bases lay between the germline ends. Germline CDR1 reads SGHNT; CDR2 reads YYREEE (reference sequence). This table comes from immunoSEQ multiplex PCR, and its TCRdb copy is limited to in-frame clones, with some not included. The table includes roughly 100,000 clones, about 88% detected once. V and J are TRBV5-4 and TRBJ2-4; D is perhaps TRBD1 (5 bases). The TCR originated in a young woman in good health and CMV-seropositive. What was sequenced was PBMCs. CDR3 in DNA: TGTGCCAGCAGCTACCCTGGGGCGGCCAAAAACATTCAGTACTTC. Translating it yields CASSYPGAAKNIQYF.